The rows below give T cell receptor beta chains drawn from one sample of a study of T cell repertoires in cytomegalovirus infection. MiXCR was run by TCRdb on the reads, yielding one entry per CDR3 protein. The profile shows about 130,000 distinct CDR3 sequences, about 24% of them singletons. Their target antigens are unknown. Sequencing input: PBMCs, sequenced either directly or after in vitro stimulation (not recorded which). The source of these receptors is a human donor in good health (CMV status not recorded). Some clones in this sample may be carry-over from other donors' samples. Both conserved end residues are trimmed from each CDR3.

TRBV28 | ASRTWSEDEQF
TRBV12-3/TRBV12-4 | ASSLRSSYNSPLH
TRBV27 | ASSFKAVYEQY
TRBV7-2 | ASSRWTGMTDTQY
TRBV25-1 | ASTTSGRGEQF
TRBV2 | ASSEGRGPTNEKLF
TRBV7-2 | ASSPPTGGNEQS
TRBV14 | ASSQESGVSPLH
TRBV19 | ASSPSGRASSYEQY
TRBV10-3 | AISESGGPGNNEQF
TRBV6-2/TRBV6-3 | ASRPRTSRLPDTQY
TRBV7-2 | ASSSRTGVVTEAF
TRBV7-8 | ASSPPRAETQY
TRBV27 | ASSFGGPDYTQY
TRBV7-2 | ASSLGGAGTGELF
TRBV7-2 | ASSTRLAGITDTQY
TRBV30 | AWAPDMNTEAF
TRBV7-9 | ASSPTPGQGTEAF
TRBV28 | ASTLLDRGYGYT
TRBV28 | ASSLLDRFNEKLF
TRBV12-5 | ASGLSLAGRLGSGELF
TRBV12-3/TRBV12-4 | ASSFRLAGKTDTQY
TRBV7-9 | ASSLKETSGNTIY
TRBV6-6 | ASILAHEQF
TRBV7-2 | ASSSPSGRGHEQF
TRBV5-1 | ASSRQGVGTEAF
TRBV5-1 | ASSGPLGGGKETQY
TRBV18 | ASSPVVTGSTYEQY
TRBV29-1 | SVEVSPGQQY
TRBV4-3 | TSSQGQGSGANVLT
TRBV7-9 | ASSDPTSGWGRETQY
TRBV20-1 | SARILEGNEQF
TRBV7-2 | ASSQGIYGYT
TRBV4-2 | ASSPFWKNTGELF
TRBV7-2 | ASSLWASGTYNEQL
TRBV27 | ASSTNRDSLSLYGYT
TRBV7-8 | ASSLTDEQY
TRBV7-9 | ASSLVGGEKLF
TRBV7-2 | ASSLAGTGVGNTIY
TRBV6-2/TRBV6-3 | ASSSARDYNEQF
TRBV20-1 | SARDPLAGVETQY
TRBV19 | ASNRPPRDTEAF
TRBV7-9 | ASSLSGTQETQY
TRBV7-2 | ASSPYMNTEAF
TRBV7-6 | ASSAGAALGYEQY
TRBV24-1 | ATSDPGTGASYEQY
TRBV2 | ASSEALLTRGGTEAF
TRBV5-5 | ASSLGLKNTGELF
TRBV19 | ASSIPLSAGRVSGANVLT
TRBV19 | ASSPRPVVNTGELF